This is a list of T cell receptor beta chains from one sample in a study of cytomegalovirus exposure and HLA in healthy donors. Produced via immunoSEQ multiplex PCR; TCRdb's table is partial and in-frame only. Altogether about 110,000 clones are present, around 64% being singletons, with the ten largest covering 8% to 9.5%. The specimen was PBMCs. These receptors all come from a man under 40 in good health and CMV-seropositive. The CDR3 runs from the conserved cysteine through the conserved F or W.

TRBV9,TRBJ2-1,CASSLGTGGGREQFF
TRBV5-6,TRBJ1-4,CASSHGQGRANEKLFF
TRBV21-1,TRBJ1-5,CASSKAWGLGCGRELGRDNQPQHF
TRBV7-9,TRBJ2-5,CASSFSTGPQETQYF
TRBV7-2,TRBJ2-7,CASSLQRESSYEQYF
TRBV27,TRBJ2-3,CASSPSGLAPGVTQYF
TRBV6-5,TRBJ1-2,CASSYSPDSLYGYTF
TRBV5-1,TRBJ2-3,CASSLGGGGLTDTQYF
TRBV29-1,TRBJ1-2,CSVTTNYGYTF
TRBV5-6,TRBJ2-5,CASSFFIYGTGSVETQYF
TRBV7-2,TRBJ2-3,CASSLAILAGGVWDTQYF
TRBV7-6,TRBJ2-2,CASSKVSGSNTGELFF
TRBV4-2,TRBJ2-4,CASSQRGAGTSGVLAKNIQYF
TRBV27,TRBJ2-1,CASSSSSYNEQFF